This T cell receptor (beta chain) is from a study of human CD8 memory T cell subsets. UMI-labeled 5' RACE yielded the TCR beta libraries. TCRdb re-analyzed the 5' RACE reads; it lists each CDR3 protein once, without DNA. The sample data list about 7,000 distinct CDR3 sequences. This CDR3 is built from 11 residues. Germline V lookup: CDR1 GTSNPN, CDR2 SVGIG (reference sequence). The material sequenced was CD8+ stem-like memory T cells (TSCM and TCM) sorted from PBMCs. Subset of the sample: stem-like memory CD8 T cells (TSTEM), CCR7+ PD-1- TIGIT-. The chain is built from TRBV30 and TRBJ1-1. The sequence was collected from a human donor in good health. CDR3 loop: CAWRWVTEAFF.